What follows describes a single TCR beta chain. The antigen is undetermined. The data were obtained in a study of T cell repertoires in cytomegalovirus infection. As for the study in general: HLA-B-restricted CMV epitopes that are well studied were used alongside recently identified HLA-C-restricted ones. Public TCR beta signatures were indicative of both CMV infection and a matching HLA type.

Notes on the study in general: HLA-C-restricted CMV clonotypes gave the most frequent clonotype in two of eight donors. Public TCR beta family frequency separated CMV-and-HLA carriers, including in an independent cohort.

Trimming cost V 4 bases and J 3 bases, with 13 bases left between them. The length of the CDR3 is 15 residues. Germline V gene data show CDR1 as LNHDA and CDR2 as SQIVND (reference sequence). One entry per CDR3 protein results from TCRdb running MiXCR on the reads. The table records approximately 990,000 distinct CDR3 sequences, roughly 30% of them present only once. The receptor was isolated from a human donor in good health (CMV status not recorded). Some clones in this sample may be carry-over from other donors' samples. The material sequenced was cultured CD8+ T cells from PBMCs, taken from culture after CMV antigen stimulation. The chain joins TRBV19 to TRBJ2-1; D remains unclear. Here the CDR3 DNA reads TGTGCCAGTAGTAACCCACCCCCTAGCTACAATGAGCAGTTCTTC. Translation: CASSNPPPSYNEQFF.